One sample yielded the 26 T cell receptor beta chains listed below, sequenced in a study of T cell responses to AZD1222 COVID-19 vaccine. The assay was immunoSEQ multiplex PCR, and TCRdb's table has in-frame clones only and misses some. The sample lists 150,000 or so clones, 85% to 95% seen once, with roughly 2.9% in the top ten. The sequencing used peripheral blood, collected on day 0 of MenACWY control vaccination. These receptors came from an adult in good health.

The CDR3 region has the DNA TGTGCCAGCAGTCTAAGGGGTGGCGGTAGCTCCTCGAACACCGGGGAGCTGTTTTTT. This gives the protein CASSLRGGGSSSNTGELFF. V and J are TRBV6-6 and TRBJ2-2; possible D gene TRBD1, 5 bases. The CDR3 is made up of 19 amino acids. The germline gives CDR1 MNHNY, CDR2 SVGAGI (reference sequence). V was cut by 5 bases and J by 0 bases, with 22 bases left in between.

The chain links TRBV28 to TRBJ1-6; a possible D gene is TRBD1 (6 bases). This CDR3 is 15 amino acids long. The V gene lost 4 bases and the J gene lost 4 bases, with 11 bases spanning the gap. CDR1 is MDHEN and CDR2 is SYDVKM in the germline V gene. The CDR3 region has the DNA TGTGCCAGCAGTTCAGGGACAACTTATAATTCACCCCTCCACTTT. Its protein is CASSSGTTYNSPLHF.

The rearrangement links TRBV6-5 to TRBJ1-5, with D unresolved. Germline CDR1 is MNHEY and CDR2 is SVGAGI. This CDR3 is built from 13 residues. V dropped 6 bases and J dropped 5 bases, with 11 bases sitting between them. In DNA form, the CDR3 reads TGTGCCAGCAGCCAAGGGCCCGATCAGCCCCAGCATTTT. This gives the protein CASSQGPDQPQHF.

The rearrangement joins TRBV7-2 to TRBJ1-4; D gene unclear. The CDR3 totals 14 residues. Germline lookup yields CDR1 SGHTA and CDR2 FQGNSA. V lost 5 bases to trimming and J lost 1 base, with 8 bases between them. The CDR3 DNA reads TGTGCCAGCAGCCTATCCATAACTAATGAAAAACTGTTTTTT. This codes for CASSLSITNEKLFF. Supplemented by reference TRBV7-2 and TRBJ1-4, the full variable domain reads GAGVSQSPSNKVTEKGKDVELRCDPISGHTALYWYRQSLGQGLEFLIYFQGNSAPDKSGLPSDRFSAERTGGSVSTLTIQRTQQEDSAVYLCASSLSITNEKLFFGSGTQLSVL.

This sequence joins TRBV10-2 and TRBJ2-1, with D possibly matching TRBD2 (7 bases). Between the trimmed V and J ends, which lost 6 bases and 1 base, there was a span of 13 bases. Looked up from germline, CDR1 is WSHSY and CDR2 is SAAADI. The CDR3 extends over 15 amino acids. Here the CDR3 DNA reads TGCGCCAGCAGGTACAGGGAGGGTTCCTACAATGAGCAGTTCTTC. Its protein product is CASRYREGSYNEQFF.

About this clone: This sample also contains other DNA sequences that code for the same CDR3. The CDR3: CAISGLAGTDTQYF. CDR3 nucleotide sequence: TGTGCCATCTCGGGGCTAGCGGGCACAGATACGCAGTATTTT. The V and J genes are TRBV10-3 and TRBJ2-3; 7 positions match TRBD2. The V gene end was trimmed by 8 bases and the J gene end by 1 base; junction bases not matched to a gene: 6. This CDR3 is built from 14 residues. Germline loops: CDR1 ENHRY, CDR2 SYGVKD.

CDR3 amino acids: CSVEPDRVRETQYF. The CDR3 DNA is TGCAGCGTTGAACCCGACAGGGTACGAGAGACCCAGTACTTC. V gene TRBV29-1 combines with J gene TRBJ2-5; 7 bases align to TRBD1. Losses at the gene ends were 2 bases for V and 4 bases for J; bases not matched to a gene: 7. The CDR3 spans 14 residues. Germline-derived CDR1 and CDR2 are SQVTM and ANQGSEA.

To note about this clone: The junction does not match germline at one end; this may be a read error. This chain uses TRBV10-2 with TRBJ1-2; no clear D. CDR1 is WSHSY, CDR2 SAAADI, per germline. CDR3 length: 13 residues. CDR3 residues: CASSESTAGPGGF. Written as DNA, the CDR3 is TGCGCCAGCAGTGAGTCTACCGCCGGGCCCGGAGGCTTC.

The CDR3 DNA follows: TGCGCCAGCAGTGGAGGACAGGGAGCGTACACCGGGGAGCTGTTTTTT. This sequence encodes CASSGGQGAYTGELFF. The gene calls are TRBV10-2 and TRBJ2-2; TRBD1 agrees at 8 bases. From germline, CDR1 is WSHSY and CDR2 SAAADI. CDR3 length: 16 amino acids. Germline trimming cut 4 bases from V and 3 bases from J; bases unmatched to any gene: 7.

The chain recombines TRBV6-5 with TRBJ1-1; D is uncertain. The CDR3 contains 11 residues. The V gene's germline CDR1 is MNHEY and CDR2 SVGAGI. V lost 4 bases and J lost 8, with 8 bases in between. As DNA, the CDR3 is TGTGCCAGCAGTTCTCCAGTCGAAGCTTTCTTT. Translated: CASSSPVEAFF.

This chain links TRBV7-2 with TRBJ1-6, with no clear D. CDR1 SGHTA and CDR2 FQGNSA come from the germline V gene. Deletions cut 2 bases from V and 10 bases from J, with 6 bases between. This CDR3 has 12 residues. The CDR3 region is CASSLPTSPLHF. CDR3 bases: TGTGCCAGCAGCTTACCTACCTCACCCCTCCACTTT.

This chain uses TRBV3-1 (or the pseudogene TRBV3-2) with TRBJ2-7, with D tentatively TRBD2 (7 bases). CDR3 length: 16 residues. From germline, CDR1 is LGHDT and CDR2 YNNKEL (reference sequence). V lost 1 base and J 2 bases, leaving 15 bases between the germline ends. The CDR3 sequence: CASSQVPRGRTYEQYF. CDR3 coding DNA: TGTGCCAGCAGCCAAGTCCCGCGGGGGCGGACCTACGAGCAGTACTTC.

The CDR3 reads CASSQYRVSNEQFF. The CDR3 DNA reads TGTGCCAGTAGTCAGTACAGGGTAAGCAATGAGCAGTTCTTC. The chain has TRBV19 and TRBJ2-1; D is perhaps TRBD1 (6 bases). This CDR3 is 14 amino acids long. V was shortened by 5 bases and J by 6 bases, with 14 bases between the two germline ends. Germline-derived CDR1 and CDR2 are LNHDA and SQIVND (reference sequence).

V is TRBV6-1 and J is TRBJ2-5, with 9 bases lining up with TRBD2. V was pared by 1 base and J by 2 bases, with 5 bases of the junction left unmatched. The CDR3 contains 16 residues. Germline V gene lookup returns CDR1 MNHNS and CDR2 SASEGT. Here the CDR3 DNA reads TGTGCCAGCAGTGAAGAGGAGCTAGCGGGGCAAGAGACCCAGTACTTC. Protein product: CASSEEELAGQETQYF.

The chain is built from TRBV5-8 and TRBJ2-7; tentative D call: TRBD1 (7 bases). From germline, CDR1 is SGHTS and CDR2 YDEGEE. With 0 bases removed from V and 3 bases from J, the gap between germline ends came to 10 bases. The CDR3 loop spans 14 amino acids. CDR3 in amino acids: CASSLGQGLYEQYF. As DNA, the CDR3 is TGTGCCAGCAGCTTGGGACAGGGACTCTACGAGCAGTACTTC. The complete variable domain, with remaining parts taken from reference TRBV5-8 and TRBJ2-7, reads EAGVTQSPTHLIKTRGQQATLRCSPISGHTSVYWYQQALGLGLQFLLWYDEGEERNRGNFPPRFSGRQFPNYSSELNVNALELEDSALYLCASSLGQGLYEQYFGPGTRLTVT.

This rearrangement joins TRBV5-1 to TRBJ1-1, with a possible D match to TRBD1 (5 bases). Germline CDR1 reads SGHRS; CDR2 reads YFSETQ. The CDR3 is 14 amino acids. Deletions cut 2 bases from V and 0 bases from J, with 8 bases between. CDR3 amino acids: CASSFDSLNTEAFF. Written as DNA, the CDR3 is TGCGCCAGCAGCTTTGACAGTCTGAACACTGAAGCTTTCTTT.

The chain is built from TRBV9 and TRBJ1-5; a possible D gene is TRBD1 (5 bases). This CDR3 is built from 19 residues. The ends were cut back, 4 bases at V and 2 bases at J, with 25 bases in the middle. CDR1 is SGDLS, CDR2 YYNGEE, per germline. The CDR3 protein is CASSYQGPRGSNGNQPQHF. As DNA, the CDR3 is TGTGCCAGCAGCTATCAGGGACCCCGGGGGTCAAATGGCAATCAGCCCCAGCATTTT. Supplemented by reference TRBV9 and TRBJ1-5, the full variable domain reads DSGVTQTPKHLITATGQRVTLRCSPRSGDLSVYWYQQSLDQGLQFLIQYYNGEERAKGNILERFSAQQFPDLHSELNLSSLELGDSALYFCASSYQGPRGSNGNQPQHFGDGTRLSIL.

The rearrangement joins TRBV19 to TRBJ2-3; TRBD2 is a possible D gene (7 bases). V lost 1 base and J lost 0, with 11 bases in between. The CDR3 consists of 16 residues. CDR1 is LNHDA, CDR2 SQIVND, per germline (reference sequence). The CDR3 DNA reads TGTGCCAGTAGTATAGGGCGGGGGCCGAGCACAGATACGCAGTATTTT. Amino acid sequence: CASSIGRGPSTDTQYF. The variable domain in full, completed from reference TRBV19 and TRBJ2-3, reads DGGITQSPKYLFRKEGQNVTLSCEQNLNHDAMYWYRQDPGQGLRLIYYSQIVNDFQKGDIAEGYSVSREKKESFPLTVTSAQKNPTAFYLCASSIGRGPSTDTQYFGPGTRLTVL.

The V gene is TRBV3-1 (or the pseudogene TRBV3-2), the J gene TRBJ2-1; 11 bases are a match to TRBD2. Germline V gives CDR1 LGHDT, CDR2 YNNKEL (reference sequence). This CDR3 comprises 18 residues. V dropped 0 bases and J dropped 4; count of bases not matched to a gene: 8. Here the CDR3 DNA reads TGTGCCAGCAGCCAAGATGACTTAGCGGGGGGGCCTTACAATGAGCAGTTCTTC. Translating gives CASSQDDLAGGPYNEQFF.

This rearrangement joins TRBV6-5 to TRBJ2-2; D is perhaps TRBD2 (5 bases). Trimming removed 7 bases from V and 5 bases from J, with 8 bases in between. The CDR3 extends over 12 amino acids. Germline assignment: CDR1 MNHEY and CDR2 SVGAGI. The CDR3 DNA reads as TGTGCCAGCACGGAGGTGACCGGGGAGCTGTTTTTT. Translation: CASTEVTGELFF.

The sample holds one count of this clone. The chain links TRBV10-3 to TRBJ1-6, with D possibly being TRBD1 (6 bases). The CDR3 consists of 17 residues. From germline, CDR1 is ENHRY and CDR2 SYGVKD. Trimming pared 0 bases from V and 4 bases from J, leaving 13 bases between. The CDR3 region is CAISESQGQHYNSPLHF. DNA of the CDR3: TGTGCCATCAGTGAGTCGCAGGGACAACATTATAATTCACCCCTCCACTTT.

J is TRBJ1-2 and V is TRBV7-8, with D hard to call. Germline loops: CDR1 SGHVS, CDR2 FQNEAQ. The length of the CDR3 is 14 residues. Deletions cut 1 base from V and 4 bases from J, with 10 bases between. The chain's CDR3 is CASSLGRGPYGYTF. The CDR3 DNA sequence: TGTGCCAGCAGCTTAGGGCGTGGGCCCTATGGCTACACCTTC.

Many counts were recorded for this clone. J is TRBJ2-7 and V is TRBV5-8, with 9 bases matching TRBD1. V lost 4 bases, J lost 2 bases, and 4 bases stayed unmatched. Per the germline V gene, CDR1 is SGHTS and CDR2 is YDEGEE. There are 14 residues in the CDR3. CDR3 sequence (DNA): TGTGCCAGCAGCCTCGGACAGGGGCCCTACGAGCAGTACTTC. It translates to CASSLGQGPYEQYF.

The gene calls are TRBV7-8 and TRBJ2-3; D gene unclear. The V end was cut by 5 bases, the J end by 2 bases, with 20 bases between. The CDR3 has 17 residues. Looked up from germline, CDR1 is SGHVS and CDR2 is FQNEAQ. CDR3 nucleotide sequence: TGTGCCAGCAGCCTTGGAGTCCCATTTGGCTACACAGATACGCAGTATTTT. It is translated as CASSLGVPFGYTDTQYF.

The chain combines TRBV7-2 with TRBJ1-1; weak D call: TRBD1 (5 bases). Germline values: CDR1 SGHTA, CDR2 FQGNSA. This CDR3 region has 13 residues. Deletions cut 5 bases from V and 2 bases from J, with 9 bases between. CDR3 protein: CASSIDSNTEAFF. In DNA form, the CDR3 reads TGTGCCAGCAGCATCGACAGTAACACTGAAGCTTTCTTT.

This chain links TRBV11-2 with TRBJ1-1; D gene unclear. Germline values: CDR1 SGHAT, CDR2 FQNNGV. The CDR3 sequence is 16 residues long. Deletions cut 2 bases from V and 0 bases from J, with 13 bases between. The CDR3 is CASSLRGTFMNTEAFF. The CDR3 nucleotides read TGTGCCAGCAGCTTACGTGGCACATTCATGAACACTGAAGCTTTCTTT.